The clone carrying this T cell receptor (beta chain) was seen just once. Antigen specificity is unknown. Samples: about 28 days before transplant, then days 30, 100 and 180 after. The data were obtained in a study of T cell clonotyping in hematopoietic cell transplantation. Study-level points and caveats: Pathologically expanded recipient clonotypes increased progressively from day 30 to day 180 as diversity fell. Few recipient clonotypes overlapped donors; over 97% were de novo at given depth.

TCRdb keeps only in-frame clones here, not all; method: immunoSEQ multiplex PCR. The sample includes 5,000 to 7,500 clones, roughly 90% of them seen just once. V shed 4 bases, J shed 2 bases, and the junction held 1 base outside the gene matches. The CDR3 totals 15 residues. Germline V gene sequence: CDR1 MGHRA, CDR2 YSYEKL. The material sequenced was peripheral blood mononuclear cells, taken 100 days after allogeneic stem cell transplant. The rearrangement links TRBV4-1 to TRBJ2-1; 11 positions agree with TRBD1. This receptor was obtained from a male patient in his thirties or forties who had an allogeneic stem cell transplant from an unrelated donor, so the T cells may come from the graft donor. Some clones in this sample may be carry-over from other donors' samples. As DNA, the CDR3 is TGCGCCAGCAGCCGGGGACAGGGGGCCTACAATGAGCAGTTCTTC. It encodes CASSRGQGAYNEQFF.